These 20 T cell receptor beta chains were sequenced from one sample in a study of PD-L1 blockade in urothelial cancer. The sample's time point: pretreatment peripheral blood. Generated by immunoSEQ multiplex PCR, the TCRdb table keeps only in-frame clones and is missing some. Of roughly 90,000 clones in the sample, roughly 90% were seen once. Source: PBMCs, taken around atezolizumab (anti-PD-L1) treatment. The receptors come from an elderly woman with urothelial cancer.

V usage is TRBV5-1 and J usage is TRBJ2-5; D is ambiguous. The V gene lost 0 bases and the J gene lost 5 bases, with 5 bases spanning the gap. Germline values: CDR1 SGHRS, CDR2 YFSETQ. This CDR3 has 12 residues. The CDR3 is CASSLAMETQYF. CDR3 DNA sequence: TGCGCCAGCAGCTTGGCCATGGAGACCCAGTACTTC. The full variable domain, in which reference TRBV5-1 and TRBJ2-5 provide the parts outside the CDR3, is KAGVTQTPRYLIKTRGQQVTLSCSPISGHRSVSWYQQTPGQGLQFLFEYFSETQRNKGNFPGRFSGRQFSNSRSEMNVSTLELGDSALYLCASSLAMETQYFGPGTRLLVL.

The chain links TRBV27 to TRBJ1-2; 9 nucleotides match TRBD1. The CDR3 covers 14 residues. Germline V CDR1 and CDR2: MNHEY, SMNVEV (reference sequence). V dropped 0 bases and J dropped 4; count of bases not matched to a gene: 0. Here the CDR3 DNA reads TGTGCCAGCAGTTTATCGGACAGGGGCTATGGCTACACCTTC. Translation: CASSLSDRGYGYTF.

The genes are TRBV30 and TRBJ1-1; 8 bases agree with TRBD1. Trimming at V came to 1 base and at J to 1 base, leaving 2 bases not matched to a gene. This CDR3 contains 14 residues. Germline CDR1 and CDR2: GTSNPN and SVGIG (reference sequence). The CDR3 DNA reads as TGTGCCTGGAGTGGGGACAGGAGGAACACTGAAGCTTTCTTT. This encodes CAWSGDRRNTEAFF.

The chain employs TRBV6-6 and TRBJ1-4; TRBD1 might be the D (5 bases). V was pared by 2 bases and J by 8 bases, with 12 bases between. Germline V gives CDR1 MNHNY, CDR2 SVGAGI (reference sequence). This CDR3 spans 14 amino acids. CDR3 bases: TGTGCCAGCAGTTACGGGGGGGTAGGAGAAAAACTGTTTTTT. It is translated as CASSYGGVGEKLFF.

The gene calls are TRBV7-9 and TRBJ2-7; D perhaps matches TRBD1 (6 bases). V was pared by 1 base and J by 2 bases, with 12 bases between. This CDR3 comprises 15 residues. Germline assignment: CDR1 SEHNR and CDR2 FQNEAQ (reference sequence). CDR3 sequence (DNA): TGTGCCAGCAGCTTAGGGGCGTGGGGGCCCTACGAGCAGTACTTC. Translating gives CASSLGAWGPYEQYF.

This chain links TRBV5-6 with TRBJ2-1, with TRBD1 as a possible D gene (5 bases). The CDR3 has 16 amino acids. V was cut by 0 bases and J by 0 bases, with 10 bases left in between. CDR1 is SGHDT and CDR2 is YYEEEE in the germline V gene. The CDR3 here is CASSLDRSSSYNEQFF. CDR3 bases: TGTGCCAGCAGCTTGGACAGGTCTAGCTCCTACAATGAGCAGTTCTTC.

To note about this clone: The sample holds other DNA sequences that translate to the same CDR3. V usage is TRBV18 and J usage is TRBJ2-7; 8 bases map to TRBD2. This CDR3 is 13 amino acids long. J gave up 3 bases and V 3 bases, and 1 base lay outside the gene matches. CDR1 is KGHSH and CDR2 is LQKENI in the germline V gene. In DNA, the CDR3 is TGTGCCAGCTCACCCAGCGGGAGCTACGAGCAGTACTTC. Protein sequence: CASSPSGSYEQYF.

This chain links TRBV5-3 with TRBJ2-3, with 11 bases fitting TRBD2. TRBV5-3 belongs to the ORF category, with a function that is uncertain. This CDR3 has 19 residues. V was clipped by 3 bases and J by 4 bases; unmatched bases: 16. In DNA form, the CDR3 reads TGTGCCAGAAGCTCAACATTACCCATAGCGGGAGGGCGGGCAGATACGCAGTATTTT. Translated: CARSSTLPIAGGRADTQYF.

The CDR3 sequence is CASSLSGLAATYNEQFF. For the CDR3, the DNA is TGTGCCAGCAGTTTATCCGGACTAGCGGCCACCTACAATGAGCAGTTCTTC. This chain links TRBV28 with TRBJ2-1; 10 nucleotides agree with TRBD2. Germline values: CDR1 MDHEN, CDR2 SYDVKM. The CDR3 is made up of 17 amino acids. V gave up 1 base and J gave up 2 bases; unmatched junction bases: 5.

The rearrangement links TRBV19 to TRBJ1-2; D is ambiguous. CDR3 length: 14 amino acids. Germline CDR1 is LNHDA and CDR2 is SQIVND (reference sequence). Between the trimmed V and J ends, which lost 6 bases and 8 bases, there was a span of 19 bases. CDR3 nucleotide sequence: TGTGCCAGTAGGCCCGGGATTGGGATTGCGGGCTACACCTTC. This codes for CASRPGIGIAGYTF. The whole variable domain, filled in from reference TRBV19 and TRBJ1-2, reads DGGITQSPKYLFRKEGQNVTLSCEQNLNHDAMYWYRQDPGQGLRLIYYSQIVNDFQKGDIAEGYSVSREKKESFPLTVTSAQKNPTAFYLCASRPGIGIAGYTFGSGTRLTVV.

The chain carries TRBV28 and TRBJ2-7; TRBD2 matches at 8 bases. The CDR3 is made up of 12 amino acids. The germline V gene has CDR1 MDHEN and CDR2 SYDVKM. With V trimmed by 7 bases and J by 5 bases, 4 bases remained unmatched. This CDR3 reads CASMSGGNEQYF. The CDR3 DNA is TGTGCCAGCATGTCGGGAGGGAACGAGCAGTACTTC.

The table lists this clone with a few counts. The V call is TRBV30, the J call TRBJ2-1; D perhaps matches TRBD2 (7 bases). Looked up from germline, CDR1 is GTSNPN and CDR2 is SVGIG (reference sequence). The length of the CDR3 is 13 residues. Trimming stripped 0 bases from V and 9 bases from J, with 12 bases between. The CDR3 loop reads CAWSVGGPGEQFF. The DNA of the CDR3 is TGTGCCTGGAGTGTGGGGGGGCCCGGTGAGCAGTTCTTC.

This sequence joins TRBV19 and TRBJ2-1; TRBD2 aligns across 7 bases. There are 16 residues in the CDR3. CDR1 and CDR2 from the germline V gene are LNHDA and SQIVND (reference sequence). The V and J ends lost 7 bases and 7 bases, in that order; junction bases with no gene match: 16. CDR3 residues: CASTSRGGAGGNEQFF. CDR3 nucleotides: TGTGCCAGTACCTCTCGGGGCGGGGCCGGGGGGAATGAGCAGTTCTTC.

This chain joins TRBV5-1 and TRBJ1-2, with unresolved D. Germline V CDR1 and CDR2: SGHRS, YFSETQ. The V end lost 1 base, the J end lost 6 bases, and 10 bases lay between the germline ends. CDR3 length: 13 amino acids. The CDR3: CASSLNAGNGYTF. The CDR3 DNA reads TGCGCCAGCAGCTTGAACGCGGGGAATGGCTACACCTTC.

This chain links TRBV14 with TRBJ2-5; weak D call: TRBD2 (5 bases). Per the germline V gene, CDR1 is SGHDN and CDR2 is FVKESK. The CDR3 runs to 15 residues. Trimming stripped 0 bases from V and 5 bases from J, with 13 bases between. This CDR3 is CASSQDSGFRETQYF. The CDR3 DNA is TGTGCCAGCAGCCAAGATTCGGGGTTCAGGGAGACCCAGTACTTC.

V is TRBV5-1 and J is TRBJ1-1; 7 bases line up with TRBD1. The trim removed 0 bases at V and 10 bases at J, leaving 9 bases unmatched. The CDR3 runs 14 residues. CDR1 SGHRS and CDR2 YFSETQ come from the germline V gene. The CDR3 nucleotides are TGCGCCAGCAGCTTGGAGAGACAGGGTGTTAGAGCTTTCTTT. Its translation: CASSLERQGVRAFF.

The chain is built from TRBV5-8 and TRBJ1-1, with D unclear. The CDR3 extends over 13 amino acids. Trimming removed 2 bases from V and 0 bases from J, with 5 bases in between. In germline, CDR1 is SGHTS, CDR2 YDEGEE. This chain's CDR3 is CASSLLVNTEAFF. Written as DNA, the CDR3 is TGTGCCAGCAGCTTATTAGTGAACACTGAAGCTTTCTTT.

This chain joins TRBV7-3 and TRBJ2-2; 9 bases line up with TRBD1. The CDR3 covers 15 residues. The trim removed 6 bases at V and 2 bases at J, leaving 4 bases unmatched. Germline loops: CDR1 SGHTA, CDR2 FQGTGA. CDR3 in amino acids: CASSRDRANTGELFF. CDR3 DNA sequence: TGTGCCAGCAGTCGGGACAGGGCAAACACCGGGGAGCTGTTTTTT.

V and J are TRBV5-1 and TRBJ1-1; D gene ambiguous. The ends were cut back, 2 bases at V and 4 bases at J, with 9 bases in the middle. The germline CDR1 and CDR2 sequences are SGHRS and YFSETQ. The CDR3 is 13 amino acids. CDR3 sequence (DNA): TGCGCCAGCAGCTTTGAGGGAGGCACTGAAGCTTTCTTT. Translated, it gives CASSFEGGTEAFF.

The CDR3 reads CASSIRTANTEAFF. DNA for the CDR3: TGCGCCAGCAGCATAAGGACAGCGAACACTGAAGCTTTCTTT. The chain joins TRBV5-1 to TRBJ1-1, with D possibly TRBD1 on 6 matching bases. The CDR3 consists of 14 residues. V gave up 4 bases and J gave up 1 base, with 11 bases separating them. Germline CDR1 and CDR2: SGHRS and YFSETQ. Full variable domain (remainder filled in from reference TRBV5-1 and TRBJ1-1): KAGVTQTPRYLIKTRGQQVTLSCSPISGHRSVSWYQQTPGQGLQFLFEYFSETQRNKGNFPGRFSGRQFSNSRSEMNVSTLELGDSALYLCASSIRTANTEAFFGQGTRLTVV.